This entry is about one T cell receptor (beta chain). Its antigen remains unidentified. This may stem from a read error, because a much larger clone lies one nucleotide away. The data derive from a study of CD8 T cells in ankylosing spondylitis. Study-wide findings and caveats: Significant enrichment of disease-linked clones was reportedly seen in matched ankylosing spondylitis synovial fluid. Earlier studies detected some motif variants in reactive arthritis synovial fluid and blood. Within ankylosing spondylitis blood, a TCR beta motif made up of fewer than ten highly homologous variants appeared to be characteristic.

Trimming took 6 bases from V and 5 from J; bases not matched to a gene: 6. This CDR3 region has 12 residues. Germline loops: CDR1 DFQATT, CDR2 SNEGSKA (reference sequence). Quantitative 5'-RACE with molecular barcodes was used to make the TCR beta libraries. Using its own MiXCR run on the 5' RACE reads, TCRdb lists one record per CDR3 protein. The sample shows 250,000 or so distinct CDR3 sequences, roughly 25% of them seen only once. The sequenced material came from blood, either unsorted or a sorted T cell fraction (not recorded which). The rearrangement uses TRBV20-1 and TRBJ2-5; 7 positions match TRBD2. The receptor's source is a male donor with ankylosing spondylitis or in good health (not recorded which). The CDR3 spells CSAGEGMETQYF. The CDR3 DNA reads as TGCAGTGCCGGGGAGGGGATGGAGACCCAGTACTTC.